The 18 T cell receptor beta chains below were found in one sample sequenced in a study of T cells in Graves' hyperthyroidism and ophthalmopathy. TCR beta CDR3 regions were amplified from RNA transcripts. The primer set for the first-round RT-PCR of the TCR CDR3 was HTBI. MiXCR, applied by TCRdb to the multiplex PCR reads, yields one record per CDR3 protein. Counted here are approximately 430,000 distinct CDR3 sequences, 15% to 18% occurring once; the ten biggest clones make up roughly 13%. What was sequenced was blood. All receptors derive from a woman aged 18-30 years with Graves' hyperthyroidism.

This clonotype has a count of ten or more. The genes are TRBV12-3 or TRBV12-4 and TRBJ2-1; 11 bases match TRBD2. The CDR3 contains 14 residues. V was pared by 2 bases and J by 6 bases, with 0 bases of the junction left unmatched. The CDR3 bases are TGTGCCAGCAGTTTACTAGCGGGAGGCAATGAGCAGTTCTTC. It translates to CASSLLAGGNEQFF.

This clonotype was counted at least ten times. This chain uses TRBV11-2 with TRBJ2-7, with D possibly matching TRBD1 (6 bases). Germline V gene sequence: CDR1 SGHAT, CDR2 FQNNGV. This CDR3 has 14 residues. V was cut by 2 bases and J by 0 bases, with 8 bases left in between. CDR3 in DNA: TGTGCCAGCAGCTTACCGGACAGCTCCTACGAGCAGTACTTC. It is translated as CASSLPDSSYEQYF.

This clonotype was observed many times. CDR3 sequence reads: CASKINVYNEQFF. In DNA, the CDR3 is TGTGCCAGCAAGATTAATGTGTACAATGAGCAGTTCTTC. This chain joins TRBV12-3 or TRBV12-4 and TRBJ2-1; no firm D call. Trimming removed 7 bases at V and 4 bases at J, with 11 bases between. The CDR3 runs to 13 residues.

There are a few counts of this clonotype. This CDR3 reads CSASPGTGGFSGYTF. The CDR3 DNA sequence: TGCAGTGCCTCCCCCGGGACAGGGGGCTTTAGTGGCTACACCTTC. This chain uses TRBV20-1 with TRBJ1-2, with 12 bases lining up with TRBD1. The germline V gene has CDR1 DFQATT and CDR2 SNEGSKA (reference sequence). The CDR3 has 15 residues. V trimming: 6 bases; J trimming: 7 bases; junction bases outside the gene matches: 12.

This clonotype was observed many times. The V gene is TRBV7-2, the J gene TRBJ2-3, with 7 bases identical to TRBD2. Trimming removed 3 bases from V and 4 bases from J; junction bases left unmatched: 7. CDR3 length: 15 residues. Looked up from germline, CDR1 is SGHTA and CDR2 is FQGNSA. This chain's CDR3 is CASSFVGGRADTQYF. The CDR3 nucleotides read TGTGCCAGCAGCTTCGTGGGGGGGAGGGCAGATACGCAGTATTTT.

This clonotype was observed a handful of times. This chain joins TRBV3-1 and TRBJ2-7; D gene uncertain. This CDR3 is 12 amino acids long. Between the trimmed V and J ends, which lost 3 bases and 4 bases, there was a span of 7 bases. CDR1 and CDR2 (germline): LGHDT, YNNKEL (reference sequence). The CDR3 sequence is CASSQQQYEQYF. For the CDR3, the DNA is TGTGCCAGCAGCCAGCAACAGTACGAGCAGTACTTC.

This clonotype was recorded a few times. The chain couples TRBV27 to TRBJ1-4; D perhaps matches TRBD1 (5 bases). Per the germline V gene, CDR1 is MNHEY and CDR2 is SMNVEV (reference sequence). The CDR3 totals 14 residues. V was trimmed by 3 bases and J by 5 bases, leaving 10 bases between them. CDR3 coding DNA: TGTGCCAGCAGTTTGGGGCTCCCGAATGAAAAACTGTTTTTT. Amino acid sequence: CASSLGLPNEKLFF.

This clonotype was observed at least ten times. The CDR3 here is CSARDGGAGAFF. The CDR3 bases are TGCAGTGCTAGAGATGGAGGGGCTGGGGCTTTCTTT. The chain carries TRBV20-1 and TRBJ1-1; a possible D gene is TRBD1 (5 bases). The ends were cut back, 0 bases at V and 11 bases at J, with 13 bases in the middle. Germline V CDR1 and CDR2: DFQATT, SNEGSKA (reference sequence). This CDR3 is 12 amino acids long.

In this sample, this clonotype turned up a few times. A much larger clone lies a single base off, so this may be a read error. The chain is built from TRBV28 and TRBJ1-1; D remains unclear. The CDR3 is 13 amino acids. In germline, CDR1 is MDHEN, CDR2 SYDVKM. Here the CDR3 DNA reads TGTGCCAGCAGTTTTTCGAGGAACACTGGAGCTTTCTTT. This encodes CASSFSRNTGAFF.

Concerning this clonotype itself: A clone one base away is much larger, so this may be a read error. The rearrangement links TRBV6-1 to TRBJ2-7; D possibly uses TRBD1 or TRBD2 (5 bases each). V was clipped by 2 bases and J by 5 bases, with 22 bases between them. The germline V gene has CDR1 MNHNS and CDR2 SASEGT. The CDR3 totals 17 residues. CDR3 nucleotide sequence: TGTGCCAGCAGTGAACCGACCCCGGGACGGGGTACCCACGAGCAGTACTTC. This translates into CASSEPTPGRGTHEQYF.

This clonotype appeared a few times. The chain links TRBV20-1 to TRBJ1-2; TRBD1 might be the D (6 bases). Trimming left V 4 bases short and J 4 bases short, with 19 bases between. The CDR3 extends over 15 amino acids. Germline V gene sequence: CDR1 DFQATT, CDR2 SNEGSKA (reference sequence). The CDR3 here is CSAMSPPGDPYGYTF. The CDR3 coding sequence is TGCAGTGCTATGTCCCCTCCAGGGGACCCCTATGGCTACACCTTC.

This clonotype has a handful of counts. The V gene is TRBV27, the J gene TRBJ2-7; the D is unclear. This CDR3 has 12 amino acids. Germline V gene sequence: CDR1 MNHEY, CDR2 SMNVEV (reference sequence). V shed 3 bases and J shed 9 bases, with 12 bases lying between them. As DNA, the CDR3 is TGTGCCAGCAGTTTGTCTGGGTCTGGGCAGTACTTC. Translated: CASSLSGSGQYF.

The table lists this clonotype with many counts. This rearrangement joins TRBV5-6 to TRBJ1-1; D remains unclear. Trimming cost V 2 bases and J 3 bases, with 8 bases left between them. Per germline, CDR1 SGHDT and CDR2 YYEEEE. The CDR3 is 13 amino acids. This CDR3 reads CASSFARYTEAFF. The CDR3 nucleotides read TGTGCCAGCAGCTTTGCAAGGTACACTGAAGCTTTCTTT.

J is TRBJ2-7 and V is TRBV2; D might be TRBD2 (5 bases). Trimming cost V 7 bases and J 4 bases, with 11 bases left between them. CDR1 and CDR2 (germline): SNHLY, FYNNEI. The CDR3 has 12 amino acids. CDR3 DNA: TGTGCCAGCAAATATCGGGGATACGAGCAGTACTTC. Amino acid sequence: CASKYRGYEQYF.

CDR3 coding DNA: TGTGCCAGCAGCCCTGGCCAGACTTGGCAGGGTAGTCAGCCCCAGCATTTT. It translates to CASSPGQTWQGSQPQHF. The V and J genes are TRBV4-2 and TRBJ1-5; possible D gene TRBD1, 5 bases. In germline, CDR1 is LGHNA, CDR2 YNFKEQ. Trimming stripped 4 bases from V and 6 bases from J, with 22 bases between. The CDR3 covers 17 residues.

V gene TRBV3-2 combines with J gene TRBJ2-7. TRBV3-2 constitutes a pseudogene. The CDR3 length is 14 residues. CDR3 DNA sequence: TGTGCCAGCAGCCAAAGGCTGGCCTTCTACGAGCAGTACTTC. Its translation is CASSQRLAFYEQYF.

This clonotype was counted a few times. CDR3 loop: CASSEGQGGIMPTIYF. In nucleotides, the CDR3 is TGTGCCAGCAGTGAAGGGCAGGGGGGAATTATGCCCACCATATATTTT. The chain links TRBV2 to TRBJ1-3; the match to TRBD1 covers 7 bases. The CDR3 length is 16 residues. Unmatched junction bases numbered 12, after V lost 1 base and J lost 9 bases. Germline V gene data show CDR1 as SNHLY and CDR2 as FYNNEI.

This clonotype appeared a few times. Written as DNA, the CDR3 is TGTGCCAGCAGCTTAGTGGACAGCTCCTACGAGCAGTACTTC. This encodes CASSLVDSSYEQYF. This sequence joins TRBV5-8 and TRBJ2-7, with D possibly TRBD1 on 6 matching bases. CDR3 length: 14 amino acids. Per germline, CDR1 SGHTS and CDR2 YDEGEE. V lost 2 bases and J 0 bases, leaving 9 bases between the germline ends.